The present entry profiles one TCR beta chain with its context. The data stem from a study of T cell responses to AZD1222 COVID-19 vaccine. Clones were read by immunoSEQ multiplex PCR, and TCRdb kept only the in-frame ones, dropping some. The profile shows under 150,000 clones, 84% of them singletons. This receptor was taken from an adult who received the AZD1222 COVID-19 vaccine. The material was peripheral blood, obtained 28 days after the second AZD1222 dose.

The chain's CDR3 is CASRNSNQPQHF. Here the CDR3 DNA reads TGTGCCAGCAGAAATAGCAATCAGCCCCAGCATTTT. This chain connects TRBV27 to TRBJ1-5; D is uncertain. The CDR3 spans 12 residues. V was cut by 6 bases and J by 0 bases, with 3 bases left in between. From germline, CDR1 is MNHEY and CDR2 SMNVEV (reference sequence).